A single sample is the source of the 12 T cell receptor beta chains below, sequenced in a study of control samples from healthy donors and cancer patients (TCRdb year 2020). The library was obtained by the immunoSEQ multiplex PCR assay. Sourced from immuneACCESS, this table was stored by TCRdb with only in-frame sequences that have V and J called. A share of the clones is absent; for the studies checked, an unresolved V gene accounts for under half, and the remainder has no known explanation. This sample lists approximately 170,000 clones; roughly 91% were detected once. In total, the top ten clones hold approximately 1.5% of the sample. The sample consisted of blood. These TCRs come from a woman aged 25 to 39 in good health.

The chain couples TRBV28 to TRBJ1-5, with TRBD1 matching over 9 bases. Per the germline V gene, CDR1 is MDHEN and CDR2 is SYDVKM. CDR3 length equals 16 residues. Trimming cost V 4 bases and J 3 bases; bases outside gene matches: 7. Here the CDR3 reads CASSSPQGANNQPQHF. The CDR3 bases are TGTGCCAGCAGTTCTCCACAGGGGGCCAACAATCAGCCCCAGCATTTT.

CDR3 bases: TGTGCCAGCAGCTTATCAGGGGGGGACACTGAAGCTTTCTTT. Its protein product is CASSLSGGDTEAFF. This chain uses TRBV7-3 with TRBJ1-1; 7 bases map to TRBD1. The V gene end was trimmed by 2 bases and the J gene end by 3 bases; junction bases not matched to a gene: 3. There are 14 residues in the CDR3. Per the germline V gene, CDR1 is SGHTA and CDR2 is FQGTGA.

V gene TRBV27 combines with J gene TRBJ1-2; D possibly corresponds to TRBD1 (5 bases). The CDR3 is made up of 13 amino acids. The V end lost 4 bases, the J end lost 4 bases, and 10 bases lay between the germline ends. Germline CDR1 MNHEY, CDR2 SMNVEV (reference sequence). Written as DNA, the CDR3 is TGTGCCAGCAGTTCCCGGGACCGCTATGGCTACACCTTC. The encoded protein is CASSSRDRYGYTF.

The chain couples TRBV6-6 to TRBJ1-3, with 9 bases identical to TRBD1. The J segment lost 1 base and the V segment lost 6 bases, leaving 1 base of the junction unmatched. The V gene's germline CDR1 is MNHNY and CDR2 SVGAGI (reference sequence). The CDR3 is 14 residues long. CDR3 loop: CASRTGGSGNTIYF. The CDR3 DNA reads TGTGCCAGCAGGACAGGGGGTTCTGGAAACACCATATATTTT.

The chain links TRBV7-9 to TRBJ2-7; D is uncertain. V lost 0 bases and J lost 0, with 6 bases in between. CDR3 length: 14 residues. Germline V CDR1 and CDR2: SEHNR, FQNEAQ (reference sequence). The CDR3 nucleotides are TGTGCCAGCAGCTTAGCGCAGGTCTCCTACGAGCAGTACTTC. Amino acid sequence: CASSLAQVSYEQYF.

This chain joins TRBV4-2 and TRBJ1-3, with 9 bases matching TRBD1. The V gene's germline CDR1 is LGHNA and CDR2 YNFKEQ. CDR3 length equals 15 residues. Trimming removed 2 bases from V and 6 bases from J; junction bases left unmatched: 5. The CDR3: CASSQPGQGLNTIYF. CDR3 nucleotides: TGTGCCAGCAGCCAACCGGGACAGGGTCTAAACACCATATATTTT.

The chain is built from TRBV7-9 and TRBJ2-2; 9 bases match TRBD2. This CDR3 comprises 16 residues. Per the germline V gene, CDR1 is SEHNR and CDR2 is FQNEAQ (reference sequence). V lost 1 base to trimming and J lost 6 bases; unmatched junction nucleotides: 6. The CDR3 loop is CASSLDRGRASGELFF. CDR3 nucleotides: TGTGCCAGCAGCTTAGATCGCGGGAGGGCCTCCGGGGAGCTGTTTTTT.

The chain has TRBV4-2 and TRBJ1-5; TRBD1 might be the D (6 bases). Trimming took off 0 bases at V and 7 bases at J, with 13 bases between the two ends. Germline assignment: CDR1 LGHNA and CDR2 YNFKEQ. The CDR3 extends over 15 amino acids. The CDR3 nucleotides read TGTGCCAGCAGCCAAGATGGGCAGGGGTACCAGCCCCAGCATTTT. It yields the protein CASSQDGQGYQPQHF.

The rearrangement links TRBV11-3 to TRBJ2-5, with D tentatively TRBD1 (5 bases). This CDR3 has 15 amino acids. Germline V lookup: CDR1 SGHNT, CDR2 YENEEA. V dropped 5 bases and J dropped 0 bases, with 13 bases sitting between them. This chain's CDR3 is CASSPSDRYQETQYF. CDR3 bases: TGTGCCAGCAGCCCCTCCGACAGATACCAAGAGACCCAGTACTTC.

To note about this clone: Other DNA sequences in the same sample also yield this CDR3. This sequence joins TRBV3-1 (or the pseudogene TRBV3-2) and TRBJ1-1; D unclear. The CDR3 spans 13 residues. Germline values: CDR1 LGHDT, CDR2 YNNKEL (reference sequence). V was clipped by 1 base and J by 1 base, with 4 bases between them. The CDR3 region has the DNA TGTGCCAGCAGCCAAGGGAGGAACACTGAAGCTTTCTTT. This codes for CASSQGRNTEAFF.

The chain uses TRBV10-2 and TRBJ1-5; unclear D gene. Trimming left V 4 bases short and J 1 base short, with 5 bases between. The germline CDR1 and CDR2 sequences are WSHSY and SAAADI. The CDR3 covers 13 residues. The CDR3 coding sequence is TGCGCCAGCAGTGGCCAGAGCAATCAGCCCCAGCATTTT. It codes for CASSGQSNQPQHF.

This clone was picked up one time. This sequence joins TRBV30 and TRBJ2-3; 8 nucleotides align to TRBD2. V was pared by 2 bases and J by 4 bases, with 5 bases of the junction left unmatched. This CDR3 is 14 amino acids long. Germline V gives CDR1 GTSNPN, CDR2 SVGIG (reference sequence). The CDR3 is CAWSSGSPPDTQYF. The CDR3 nucleotides are TGTGCCTGGAGTAGCGGGAGTCCCCCAGATACGCAGTATTTT.